Shown below are 28 T cell receptor beta chains from a single sample sequenced in a study of response to subunit inactivated influenza vaccine. TCRdb reprocessed the RT-PCR reads via MiXCR and lists one record per CDR3 protein. The table has hundreds of thousands of distinct CDR3 sequences, over 10% seen once. Sequencing was performed on PBMCs from blood, taken more than 35 days after vaccination. These TCRs come from a man aged 50 to 59 who received an inactivated influenza vaccine.

This clonotype was detected ten times or more. The genes are TRBV6-5 and TRBJ2-5; D is unresolved. Per germline, CDR1 MNHEY and CDR2 SVGAGI. CDR3 length: 15 residues. Trimming stripped 0 bases from V and 4 bases from J, with 12 bases between. CDR3 loop: CASSYSNAVSETQYF. The DNA for the CDR3 is TGTGCCAGCAGTTACTCCAACGCGGTTTCAGAGACCCAGTACTTC.

In its sample, this clonotype was seen many times. The rearrangement joins TRBV19 to TRBJ2-1; D ambiguous. Germline lookup yields CDR1 LNHDA and CDR2 SQIVND (reference sequence). V was trimmed by 5 bases and J by 4 bases, leaving 6 bases between them. The CDR3 covers 12 residues. The CDR3 is CASSPPYNEQFF. The CDR3 DNA reads as TGTGCCAGTAGTCCCCCTTACAATGAGCAGTTCTTC.

This clonotype was counted only a few times. The J gene is TRBJ2-1, the V gene TRBV12-3 or TRBV12-4; 7 positions agree with TRBD2. The CDR3 contains 15 residues. The ends lost 3 bases at V and 10 bases at J; junction bases unmatched: 12. The CDR3 DNA reads TGTGCCAGCAGTTTGATAGGACTAGTCCTGGGGGAGCAGTTCTTC. Translating it yields CASSLIGLVLGEQFF.

There are many counts of this clonotype. The rearrangement joins TRBV12-3 or TRBV12-4 to TRBJ2-7; 8 nucleotides agree with TRBD1. The J segment lost 0 bases and the V segment lost 8 bases, leaving 3 bases of the junction unmatched. This CDR3 comprises 13 residues. CDR3 nucleotides: TGTGCCAGCCGGGACAGGAGCTCCTACGAGCAGTACTTC. It specifies CASRDRSSYEQYF.

The chain has TRBV12-3 or TRBV12-4 and TRBJ1-3, with 12 positions matching TRBD1. Trimming at V came to 6 bases and at J to 2 bases, leaving 8 bases not matched to a gene. This CDR3 contains 17 residues. Here the CDR3 reads CASRDTGTGGTGNTIYF. As DNA, the CDR3 is TGTGCCAGCAGGGATACCGGGACAGGGGGCACTGGAAACACCATATATTTT.

The chain links TRBV20-1 to TRBJ1-6; D not resolved. Germline V gives CDR1 DFQATT, CDR2 SNEGSKA (reference sequence). Trimming took 0 bases from V and 9 from J, leaving 15 bases between them. This CDR3 has 15 amino acids. The CDR3, as DNA: TGCAGTGCTAGAGATCACGATCACTCGAGTTCACCCCTCCACTTT. This sequence encodes CSARDHDHSSSPLHF.

In this sample, this clonotype turned up a few times. The V gene is TRBV11-2, the J gene TRBJ2-2, with 7 bases aligning to TRBD2. This CDR3 is 18 amino acids long. The junction had 18 bases not matched to a gene; V was cut back by 5 bases and J by 6 bases. Germline assignment: CDR1 SGHAT and CDR2 FQNNGV. The CDR3 coding sequence is TGTGCCAGCAGCCCACGGGGGGTTGGGCCCGTTAGCGCCGGGGAGCTGTTTTTT. Protein sequence: CASSPRGVGPVSAGELFF. Variable domain in full (rest from reference TRBV11-2 and TRBJ2-2): EAGVAQSPRYKIIEKRQSVAFWCNPISGHATLYWYQQILGQGPKLLIQFQNNGVVDDSQLPKDRFSAERLKGVDSTLKIQPAKLEDSAVYLCASSPRGVGPVSAGELFFGEGSRLTVL.

This clonotype appeared a few times. This chain links TRBV28 with TRBJ2-7; perhaps TRBD2 as D (6 bases). V dropped 7 bases and J dropped 1 base, with 8 bases sitting between them. There are 12 residues in the CDR3. Germline CDR1 and CDR2: MDHEN and SYDVKM. DNA for the CDR3: TGTGCCAGCAAGGGACTTTCCTACGAGCAGTACTTC. Its translation is CASKGLSYEQYF.

This clonotype turned up a few times. The chain has TRBV9 and TRBJ2-1, with 9 bases identical to TRBD2. CDR1 is SGDLS, CDR2 YYNGEE, per germline. This CDR3 has 15 amino acids. V was pared by 7 bases and J by 2 bases, with 7 bases of the junction left unmatched. CDR3 nucleotide sequence: TGTGCCAGCTCGGAGGCGGGGGGGACCTACAATGAGCAGTTCTTC. Its protein product is CASSEAGGTYNEQFF.

This clonotype was detected ten times or more. The J gene is TRBJ2-7, the V gene TRBV25-1; perhaps TRBD2 as D (6 bases). The germline V gene has CDR1 MGHDK and CDR2 SYGVNS. This CDR3 is 13 amino acids long. Trimming shortened V by 6 bases and J by 8 bases, and 17 bases separated the two germline ends. The CDR3 bases are TGTGCCAGCAGCGACACCCGGGACTCCAAGCAGTACTTC. Protein product: CASSDTRDSKQYF.

This clonotype was seen repeatedly, ten times or more. The CDR3: CASSYKPSGRSYEQYF. The CDR3 coding sequence is TGTGCCAGCAGTTATAAACCTAGCGGGAGGTCTTACGAGCAGTACTTC. The chain links TRBV6-5 to TRBJ2-7; 11 bases fit TRBD2. J gave up 4 bases and V 3 bases, and 8 bases lay outside the gene matches. In germline, CDR1 is MNHEY, CDR2 SVGAGI. The CDR3 totals 16 residues.

In this sample, this clonotype turned up many times. J is TRBJ1-1 and V is TRBV4-2, with unresolved D. The CDR3 length is 12 residues. The germline CDR1 and CDR2 sequences are LGHNA and YNFKEQ. Trimming shortened V by 0 bases and J by 4 bases, and 3 bases separated the two germline ends. The CDR3 reads CASSQDSTEAFF. Here the CDR3 DNA reads TGTGCCAGCAGCCAAGATTCCACTGAAGCTTTCTTT.

Concerning this clonotype itself: One end of the junction varies from germline; a read error may be responsible. CDR3 nucleotide sequence: TGTGCCAGCAGTTTCCCTAATCAGCCCCAGCGTTTT. Residues: CASSFPNQPQRF. This chain links TRBV12-3 or TRBV12-4 with TRBJ1-5, with D unclear. The CDR3 contains 12 residues.

This clonotype was counted a few times. The chain has TRBV4-3 and TRBJ2-2; TRBD2 agrees at 7 bases. This CDR3 spans 14 amino acids. Germline trimming cut 0 bases from V and 8 bases from J; bases unmatched to any gene: 3. Germline values: CDR1 LGHNA, CDR2 YSLEER. The CDR3 coding sequence is TGCGCCAGCAGCCAAGAAGCGGGGCTGGGGGAGCTGTTTTTT. Its translation is CASSQEAGLGELFF.

The chain combines TRBV5-1 with TRBJ2-7; 8 bases agree with TRBD1. Per germline, CDR1 SGHRS and CDR2 YFSETQ. This CDR3 contains 14 residues. Trimming took 2 bases from V and 4 from J; bases not matched to a gene: 5. DNA of the CDR3: TGCGCCAGCAGCTTACAGGGGGAAGATTACGAGCAGTACTTC. Amino acids: CASSLQGEDYEQYF.

This chain uses TRBV30 with TRBJ2-1; a weak D match, TRBD2 (5 bases). Trimming removed 6 bases from V and 2 bases from J, with 8 bases in between. CDR1 is GTSNPN and CDR2 is SVGIG in the germline V gene (reference sequence). The CDR3 has 12 residues. Written as DNA, the CDR3 is TGTGCCTGTAGCGTCCCCTACAATGAGCAGTTCTTC. Encoded protein: CACSVPYNEQFF.

The chain carries TRBV7-2 and TRBJ2-5, with a tentative D call TRBD1 (7 bases). The CDR3 runs to 15 residues. Trimming removed 4 bases from V and 4 bases from J, with 16 bases in between. Looked up from germline, CDR1 is SGHTA and CDR2 is FQGNSA. The chain's CDR3 is CASSSGGAGGETQYF. CDR3 coding DNA: TGTGCCAGCAGCTCTGGCGGGGCAGGGGGAGAGACCCAGTACTTC.

The V gene is TRBV7-2, the J gene TRBJ2-3, with TRBD2 as a possible D gene (6 bases). CDR1 is SGHTA and CDR2 is FQGNSA in the germline V gene. This CDR3 comprises 16 residues. Between the trimmed V and J ends, which lost 6 bases and 4 bases, there was a span of 20 bases. The chain's CDR3 is CASRGLGWALSDTQYF. In DNA form, the CDR3 reads TGTGCCAGCAGGGGACTGGGGTGGGCTTTGTCAGATACGCAGTATTTT.

This clonotype was seen only a few times. The V gene is TRBV7-2, the J gene TRBJ2-1, with 9 bases lining up with TRBD2. Germline V gene data show CDR1 as SGHTA and CDR2 as FQGNSA. This CDR3 spans 15 amino acids. Trimming at V came to 3 bases and at J to 7 bases, leaving 7 bases not matched to a gene. The CDR3 DNA reads as TGTGCCAGCAGCTTGTCTAGCGGGGCTGGGAATGAGCAGTTCTTC. This encodes CASSLSSGAGNEQFF.

This clonotype was seen only a few times. For the CDR3, the DNA is TGTGCCAGCAGTTATCAGGGGTTCACTGAAGCTTTCTTT. Translating it yields CASSYQGFTEAFF. The V call is TRBV12-3 or TRBV12-4, the J call TRBJ1-1, with a weak D call TRBD1 (6 bases). Trimming took 4 bases from V and 4 from J, leaving 10 bases between them. The CDR3 is 13 residues long.

This clonotype came up a few times. This chain links TRBV20-1 with TRBJ2-2; the match to TRBD2 covers 12 bases. This CDR3 is 14 amino acids long. The V gene's germline CDR1 is DFQATT and CDR2 SNEGSKA (reference sequence). J was trimmed by 6 bases and V by 6 bases; bases with no gene match: 5. CDR3 in DNA: TGCAGTGCACTTACTAGCGGGGGGCCCGGGGAGCTGTTTTTT. This gives the protein CSALTSGGPGELFF.

This clonotype was counted between two and nine times. The rearrangement uses TRBV7-9 and TRBJ2-7; no reliable D call. Trimming cost V 1 base and J 4 bases, with 11 bases left between them. Germline CDR1 and CDR2: SEHNR and FQNEAQ (reference sequence). This CDR3 comprises 14 residues. CDR3 sequence (DNA): TGTGCCAGCAGCTTAGACCTAATCGGATACGAGCAGTACTTC. Translating it yields CASSLDLIGYEQYF.

The table lists this clonotype with a few counts. The rearrangement links TRBV7-2 to TRBJ1-6; the match to TRBD1 covers 9 bases. This CDR3 region has 19 residues. Looked up from germline, CDR1 is SGHTA and CDR2 is FQGNSA. The trim removed 5 bases at V and 9 bases at J, leaving 20 bases unmatched. This chain's CDR3 is CASSLTGTGNNAKSSPLHF. The CDR3 coding sequence is TGTGCCAGCAGCCTAACGGGGACAGGGAATAACGCGAAATCTTCACCCCTCCACTTT. Full variable domain (outside the CDR3, taken from reference TRBV7-2 and TRBJ1-6): GAGVSQSPSNKVTEKGKDVELRCDPISGHTALYWYRQSLGQGLEFLIYFQGNSAPDKSGLPSDRFSAERTGGSVSTLTIQRTQQEDSAVYLCASSLTGTGNNAKSSPLHFGNGTRLTVT.

The V and J genes are TRBV27 and TRBJ2-7; TRBD1 agrees at 7 bases. Germline-derived CDR1 and CDR2 are MNHEY and SMNVEV (reference sequence). The CDR3 is made up of 15 amino acids. With V trimmed by 6 bases and J by 1 base, 9 bases remained unmatched. The CDR3 DNA reads as TGTGCCAGCAGGCAAATCGGCAGGGGGTCCTACGAGCAGTACTTC. Translation gives CASRQIGRGSYEQYF.

This clonotype was picked up many times. The rearrangement uses TRBV5-6 and TRBJ2-5, with 7 bases identical to TRBD1. With V trimmed by 2 bases and J by 3 bases, 4 bases remained unmatched. The CDR3 consists of 14 residues. The germline V gene encodes CDR1 SGHDT and CDR2 YYEEEE. The DNA for the CDR3 is TGTGCCAGCAGCTTTACCGGGACAGAAGAGACCCAGTACTTC. It translates to CASSFTGTEETQYF.

In this sample, this clonotype turned up many times. The CDR3 reads CASSDGQGLNQPQHF. As DNA, the CDR3 is TGCGCCAGCAGCGACGGACAGGGGCTGAATCAGCCCCAGCATTTT. V usage is TRBV10-2 and J usage is TRBJ1-5, with TRBD1 matching 9 bases. V lost 6 bases and J lost 4; bases outside the gene matches: 7. The CDR3 is made up of 15 amino acids. CDR1 and CDR2 from the germline V gene are WSHSY and SAAADI.

The chain uses TRBV20-1 and TRBJ2-3, with D possibly matching TRBD2 (5 bases). V lost 5 bases, J lost 1 base, and 10 bases lay in between. This CDR3 contains 13 residues. Germline-derived CDR1 and CDR2 are DFQATT and SNEGSKA (reference sequence). The CDR3 DNA sequence: TGCAGTGCTGCCGACGGGGGCACAGATACGCAGTATTTT. Translated: CSAADGGTDTQYF.

The sample holds a few counts of this clonotype. Sequence at one end of the junction differs from germline and may be a read error. V and J are TRBV7-7 and TRBJ2-1; TRBD2 matches 7 bases. This CDR3 has 15 amino acids. Germline assignment: CDR1 SSHAT and CDR2 FNYEAQ (reference sequence). The CDR3 sequence is CASSLGLGAYNEQFF. The DNA for the CDR3 is TGTGCTAGCAGCTTAGGACTAGGCGCCTACAATGAGCAGTTCTTC.